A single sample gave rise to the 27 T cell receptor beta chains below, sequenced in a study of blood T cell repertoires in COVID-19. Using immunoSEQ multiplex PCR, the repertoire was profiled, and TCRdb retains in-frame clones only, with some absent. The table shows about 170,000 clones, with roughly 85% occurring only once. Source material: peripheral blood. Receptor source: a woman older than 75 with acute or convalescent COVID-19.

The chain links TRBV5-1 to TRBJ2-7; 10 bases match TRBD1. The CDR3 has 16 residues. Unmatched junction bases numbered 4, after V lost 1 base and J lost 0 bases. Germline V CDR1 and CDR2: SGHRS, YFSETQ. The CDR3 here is CASSLKGQGSSYEQYF. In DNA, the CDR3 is TGCGCCAGCAGCTTGAAGGGACAGGGGAGCTCCTACGAGCAGTACTTC.

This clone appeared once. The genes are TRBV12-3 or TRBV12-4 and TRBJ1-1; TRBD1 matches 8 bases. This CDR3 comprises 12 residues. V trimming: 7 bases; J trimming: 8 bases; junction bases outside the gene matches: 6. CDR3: CASNQGAGEAFF. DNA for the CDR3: TGTGCCAGCAACCAGGGGGCAGGGGAAGCTTTCTTT.

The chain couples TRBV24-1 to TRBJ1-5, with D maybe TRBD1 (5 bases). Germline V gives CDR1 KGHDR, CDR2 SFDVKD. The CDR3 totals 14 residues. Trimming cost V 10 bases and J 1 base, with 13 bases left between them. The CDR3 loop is CATSRAGSNQPQHF. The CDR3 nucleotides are TGTGCCACTTCCAGGGCTGGGAGCAATCAGCCCCAGCATTTT.

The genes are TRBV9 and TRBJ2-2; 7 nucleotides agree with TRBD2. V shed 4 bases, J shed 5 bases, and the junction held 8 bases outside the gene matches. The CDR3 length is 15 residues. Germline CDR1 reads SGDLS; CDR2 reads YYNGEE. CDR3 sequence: CASSLAGGGTGELFF. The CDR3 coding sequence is TGTGCCAGCAGCTTAGCCGGGGGAGGGACCGGGGAGCTGTTTTTT.

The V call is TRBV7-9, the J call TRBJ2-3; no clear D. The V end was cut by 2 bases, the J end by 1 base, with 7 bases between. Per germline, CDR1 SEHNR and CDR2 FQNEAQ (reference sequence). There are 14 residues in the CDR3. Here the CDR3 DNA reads TGTGCCAGCAGCTTATTAATCCGCACAGATACGCAGTATTTT. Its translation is CASSLLIRTDTQYF. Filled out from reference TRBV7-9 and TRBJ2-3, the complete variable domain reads DTGVSQNPRHKITKRGQNVTFRCDPISEHNRLYWYRQTLGQGPEFLTYFQNEAQLEKSRLLSDRFSAERPKGSFSTLEIQRTEQGDSAMYLCASSLLIRTDTQYFGPGTRLTVL.

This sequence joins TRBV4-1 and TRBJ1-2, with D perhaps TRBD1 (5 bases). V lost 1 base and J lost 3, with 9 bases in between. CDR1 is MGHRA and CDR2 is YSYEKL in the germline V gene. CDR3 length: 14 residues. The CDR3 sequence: CASSQGPGDYGYTF. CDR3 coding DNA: TGCGCCAGCAGCCAAGGTCCGGGGGACTATGGCTACACCTTC.

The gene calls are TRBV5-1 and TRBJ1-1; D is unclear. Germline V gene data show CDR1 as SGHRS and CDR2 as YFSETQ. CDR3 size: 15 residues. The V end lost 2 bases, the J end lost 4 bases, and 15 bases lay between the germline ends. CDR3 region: CASSLSTAVFTEAFF. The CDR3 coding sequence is TGCGCCAGCAGCTTATCAACAGCAGTCTTCACTGAAGCTTTCTTT. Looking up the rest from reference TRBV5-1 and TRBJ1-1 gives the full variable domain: KAGVTQTPRYLIKTRGQQVTLSCSPISGHRSVSWYQQTPGQGLQFLFEYFSETQRNKGNFPGRFSGRQFSNSRSEMNVSTLELGDSALYLCASSLSTAVFTEAFFGQGTRLTVV.

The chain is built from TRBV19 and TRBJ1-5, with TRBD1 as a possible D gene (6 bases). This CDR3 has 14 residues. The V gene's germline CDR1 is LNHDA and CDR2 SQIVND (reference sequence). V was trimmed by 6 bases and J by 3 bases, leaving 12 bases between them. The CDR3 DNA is TGTGCCAGTAGAACGACAGGACTCAATCAGCCCCAGCATTTT. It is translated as CASRTTGLNQPQHF. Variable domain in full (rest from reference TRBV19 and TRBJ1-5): DGGITQSPKYLFRKEGQNVTLSCEQNLNHDAMYWYRQDPGQGLRLIYYSQIVNDFQKGDIAEGYSVSREKKESFPLTVTSAQKNPTAFYLCASRTTGLNQPQHFGDGTRLSIL.

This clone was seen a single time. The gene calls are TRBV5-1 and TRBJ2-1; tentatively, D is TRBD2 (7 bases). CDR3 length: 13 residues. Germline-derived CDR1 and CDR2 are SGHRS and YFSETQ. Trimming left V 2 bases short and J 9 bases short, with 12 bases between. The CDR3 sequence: CASSFGGLGEQFF. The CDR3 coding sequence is TGCGCCAGCAGCTTCGGGGGGCTTGGTGAGCAGTTCTTC.

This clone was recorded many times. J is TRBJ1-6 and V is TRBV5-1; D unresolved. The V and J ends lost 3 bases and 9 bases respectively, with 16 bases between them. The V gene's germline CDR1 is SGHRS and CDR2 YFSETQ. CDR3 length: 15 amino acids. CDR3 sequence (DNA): TGCGCCAGCAGCTCGGCAGGCGTACTGATTTCACCCCTCCACTTT. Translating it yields CASSSAGVLISPLHF.

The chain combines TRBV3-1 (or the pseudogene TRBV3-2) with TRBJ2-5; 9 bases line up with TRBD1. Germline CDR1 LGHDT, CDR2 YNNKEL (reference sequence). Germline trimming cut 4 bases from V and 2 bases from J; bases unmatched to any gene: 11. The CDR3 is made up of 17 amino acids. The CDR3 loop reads CASSLRMGQGTQETQYF. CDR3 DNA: TGTGCCAGCAGCCTTAGGATGGGACAGGGAACACAAGAGACCCAGTACTTC.

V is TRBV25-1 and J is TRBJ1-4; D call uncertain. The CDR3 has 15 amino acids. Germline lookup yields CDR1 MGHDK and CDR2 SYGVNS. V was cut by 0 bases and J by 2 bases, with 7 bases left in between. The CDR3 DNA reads TGTGCCAGCAGTGAATACGTTGCGACTAATGAAAAACTGTTTTTT. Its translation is CASSEYVATNEKLFF.

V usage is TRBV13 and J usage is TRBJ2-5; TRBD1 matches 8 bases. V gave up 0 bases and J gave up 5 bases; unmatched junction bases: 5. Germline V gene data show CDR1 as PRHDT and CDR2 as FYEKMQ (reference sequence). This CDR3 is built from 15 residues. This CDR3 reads CASSLGAGQEETQYF. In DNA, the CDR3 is TGTGCCAGCAGCTTAGGGGCGGGACAGGAGGAGACCCAGTACTTC.

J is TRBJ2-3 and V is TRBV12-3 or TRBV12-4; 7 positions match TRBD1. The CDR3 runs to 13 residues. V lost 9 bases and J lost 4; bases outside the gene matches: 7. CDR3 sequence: CASDDRAADTQYF. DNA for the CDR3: TGTGCCAGTGACGACAGGGCTGCAGATACGCAGTATTTT.

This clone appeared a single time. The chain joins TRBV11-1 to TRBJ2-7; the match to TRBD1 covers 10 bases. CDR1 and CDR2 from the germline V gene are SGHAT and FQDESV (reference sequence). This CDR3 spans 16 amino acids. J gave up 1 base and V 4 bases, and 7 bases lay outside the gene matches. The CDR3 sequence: CASSSGQGLGSYEQYF. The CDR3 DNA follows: TGTGCCAGCAGCTCGGGACAGGGGCTCGGATCCTACGAGCAGTACTTC.

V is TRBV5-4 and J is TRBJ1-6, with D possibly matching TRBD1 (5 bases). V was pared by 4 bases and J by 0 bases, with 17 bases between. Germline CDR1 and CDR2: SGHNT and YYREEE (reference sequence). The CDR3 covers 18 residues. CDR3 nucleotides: TGTGCCAGCAGCCGTGGCCGGCAGGGAAGCTCCTATAATTCACCCCTCCACTTT. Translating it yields CASSRGRQGSSYNSPLHF. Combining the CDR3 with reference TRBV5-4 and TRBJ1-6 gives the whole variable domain ETGVTQSPTHLIKTRGQQVTLRCSSQSGHNTVSWYQQALGQGPQFIFQYYREEENGRGNFPPRFSGLQFPNYSSELNVNALELDDSALYLCASSRGRQGSSYNSPLHFGNGTRLTVT.

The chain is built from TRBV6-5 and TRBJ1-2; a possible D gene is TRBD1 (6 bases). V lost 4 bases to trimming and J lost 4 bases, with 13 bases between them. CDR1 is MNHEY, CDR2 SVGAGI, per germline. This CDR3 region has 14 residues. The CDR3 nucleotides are TGTGCCAGCAGTTCCACAGGGCTCGGCTATGGCTACACCTTC. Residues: CASSSTGLGYGYTF.

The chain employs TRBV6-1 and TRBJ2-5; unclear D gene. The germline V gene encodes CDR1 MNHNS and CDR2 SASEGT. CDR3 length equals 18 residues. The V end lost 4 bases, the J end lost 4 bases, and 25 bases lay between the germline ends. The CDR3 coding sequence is TGTGCCAGCAGTGGTGTCGACGGCGGATTAGGCATTCGAGAGACCCAGTACTTC. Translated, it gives CASSGVDGGLGIRETQYF.

CDR3 sequence (DNA): TGTGCCAGTAGCCCGGCGCAGGGGCTCGAGCAGTACTTC. Translation gives CASSPAQGLEQYF. The chain links TRBV19 to TRBJ2-7; possibly TRBD1 for D (6 bases). CDR3 size: 13 residues. CDR1 is LNHDA, CDR2 SQIVND, per germline (reference sequence). The V end was cut by 6 bases, the J end by 6 bases, with 15 bases between.

The CDR3 DNA reads TGTGCCAGCTCACCGAACAGACAGGGGGCTAGCACAGATACGCAGTATTTT. Translating it yields CASSPNRQGASTDTQYF. J is TRBJ2-3 and V is TRBV18, with TRBD1 matching 10 bases. This CDR3 contains 17 residues. Looked up from germline, CDR1 is KGHSH and CDR2 is LQKENI. The J segment lost 0 bases and the V segment lost 3 bases, leaving 6 bases of the junction unmatched.

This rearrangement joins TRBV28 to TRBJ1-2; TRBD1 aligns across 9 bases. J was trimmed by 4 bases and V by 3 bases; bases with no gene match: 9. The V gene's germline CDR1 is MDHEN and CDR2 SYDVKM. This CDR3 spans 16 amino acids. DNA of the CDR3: TGTGCCAGCAGTTTTTATAGGGGACAGGGTGCCTATGGCTACACCTTC. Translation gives CASSFYRGQGAYGYTF.

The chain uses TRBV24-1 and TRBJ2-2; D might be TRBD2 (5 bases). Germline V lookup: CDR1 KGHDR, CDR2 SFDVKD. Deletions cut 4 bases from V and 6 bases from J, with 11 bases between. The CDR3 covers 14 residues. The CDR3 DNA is TGTGCCACCAGTGAAGGACTCACCGCCGGGGAGCTGTTTTTT. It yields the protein CATSEGLTAGELFF.

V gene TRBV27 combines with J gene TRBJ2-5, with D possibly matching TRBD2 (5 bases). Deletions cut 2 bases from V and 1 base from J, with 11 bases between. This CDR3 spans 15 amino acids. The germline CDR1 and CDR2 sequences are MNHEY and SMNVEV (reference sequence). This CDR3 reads CASSLRNGLQETQYF. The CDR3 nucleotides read TGTGCCAGCAGTTTAAGGAACGGACTCCAAGAGACCCAGTACTTC.

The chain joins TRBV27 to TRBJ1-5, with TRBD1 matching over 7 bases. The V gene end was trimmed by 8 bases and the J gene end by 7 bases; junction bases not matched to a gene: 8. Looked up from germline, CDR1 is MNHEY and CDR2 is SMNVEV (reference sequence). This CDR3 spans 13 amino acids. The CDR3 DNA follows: TGTGCCAGCGCGACAGGGAAAGCCCAGCCCCAGCATTTT. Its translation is CASATGKAQPQHF.

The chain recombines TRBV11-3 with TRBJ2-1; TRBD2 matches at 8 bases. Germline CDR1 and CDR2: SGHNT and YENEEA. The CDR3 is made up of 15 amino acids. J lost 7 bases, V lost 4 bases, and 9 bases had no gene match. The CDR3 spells CASSSGGPVVNEQFF. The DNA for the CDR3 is TGTGCCAGCAGCTCGGGGGGGCCGGTTGTTAATGAGCAGTTCTTC.

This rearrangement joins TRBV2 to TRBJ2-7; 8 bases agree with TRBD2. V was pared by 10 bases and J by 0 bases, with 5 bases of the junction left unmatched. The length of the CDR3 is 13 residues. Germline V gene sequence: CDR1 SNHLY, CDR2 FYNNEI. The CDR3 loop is CATGLAYSYEQYF. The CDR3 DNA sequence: TGTGCCACTGGACTAGCTTACTCCTACGAGCAGTACTTC.

CDR3 sequence reads: CASSLERITSGQYF. The CDR3 DNA is TGTGCCAGCAGTTTAGAACGGATTACTTCGGGGCAGTATTTT. The chain combines TRBV28 with TRBJ2-3; D not certain. V was cut by 2 bases and J by 11 bases, with 17 bases left in between. CDR3 length equals 14 residues. The germline gives CDR1 MDHEN, CDR2 SYDVKM.